The 8 T cell receptor beta chains given below trace back to one sample, sequenced in a study of regulatory T cells in long-lasting Graves disease. TCR beta libraries were built with iRepertoire HTBI primers and Arm-PCR of CDR3 regions. TCRdb used MiXCR to reprocess the multiplex PCR reads, holding one entry per CDR3 protein. The data contain roughly 250,000 distinct CDR3 sequences, around 19% of them singletons. The time point: newly diagnosed GD, antithyroid drugs for less than 3 months. PBMC-extracted RNA yielded the TCR library. These same records also appear under a second study, on T cells in Graves' hyperthyroidism and ophthalmopathy.

The input for sequencing was peripheral blood mononuclear cells (PBMCs), taken at new diagnosis, from a patient treated with antithyroid drugs. These receptors were obtained from a woman in her twenties or thirties with Graves disease.

The rearrangement joins TRBV9 to TRBJ2-5; 8 nucleotides agree with TRBD2. CDR1 and CDR2 (germline): SGDLS, YYNGEE. This CDR3 is 17 amino acids long. V gave up 3 bases and J gave up 5 bases; unmatched junction bases: 15. CDR3 loop: CASSAGGAGGHQETQYF. For the CDR3, the DNA is TGTGCCAGCAGCGCCGGGGGGGCGGGGGGCCATCAGGAGACCCAGTACTTC.

The V gene is TRBV10-1, the J gene TRBJ1-3; no definite D call. This CDR3 is built from 17 residues. Germline CDR1 and CDR2: WNHNN and SYGVQD (reference sequence). With 0 bases removed from V and 3 bases from J, the gap between germline ends came to 15 bases. CDR3 region: CASSESLFPGIGNTIYF. The CDR3 bases are TGCGCCAGCAGTGAGTCCCTATTCCCGGGAATTGGAAACACCATATATTTT.

This chain connects TRBV6-1 to TRBJ1-2; possibly TRBD1 for D (6 bases). V was trimmed by 5 bases and J by 4 bases, leaving 11 bases between them. The CDR3 loop spans 13 amino acids. Germline CDR1 reads MNHNS; CDR2 reads SASEGT. In DNA, the CDR3 is TGTGCCAGCAGTAGGGGGGGCCCCTATGGCTACACCTTC. Amino acids: CASSRGGPYGYTF.

This clonotype has a count of ten or more. This rearrangement joins TRBV18 to TRBJ1-2; 8 bases map to TRBD1. This CDR3 region has 15 residues. Germline V CDR1 and CDR2: KGHSH, LQKENI. Trimming removed 2 bases from V and 4 bases from J; junction bases left unmatched: 6. This chain's CDR3 is CASSPYSDRGYGYTF. CDR3 nucleotides: TGTGCCAGCTCACCATACTCAGACAGGGGCTATGGCTACACCTTC.

This clonotype was observed many times. The genes are TRBV4-1 and TRBJ1-4; no firm D call. The CDR3 loop spans 15 amino acids. The V and J ends lost 4 bases and 0 bases respectively, with 9 bases between them. Germline-derived CDR1 and CDR2 are MGHRA and YSYEKL. CDR3 DNA: TGCGCCAGCAGCCGTCCGGGAACAACTAATGAAAAACTGTTTTTT. The encoded protein is CASSRPGTTNEKLFF.

This clonotype was seen repeatedly, ten times or more. V usage is TRBV7-9 and J usage is TRBJ2-7; D unclear. The V and J ends lost 5 bases and 5 bases respectively, with 10 bases between them. The CDR3 totals 12 residues. Germline CDR1 reads SEHNR; CDR2 reads FQNEAQ (reference sequence). CDR3 region: CASSGMDDEQYF. The CDR3 DNA reads as TGTGCCAGCAGCGGAATGGACGACGAGCAGTACTTC.

This clonotype has just a few counts. This chain links TRBV5-4 with TRBJ2-4; 8 positions agree with TRBD1. The germline CDR1 and CDR2 sequences are SGHNT and YYREEE (reference sequence). The length of the CDR3 is 16 residues. Trimming at V came to 4 bases and at J to 1 base, leaving 7 bases not matched to a gene. The CDR3 reads CASSQDREGAKNIQYF. CDR3 nucleotide sequence: TGTGCCAGCAGCCAGGACAGGGAAGGGGCCAAAAACATTCAGTACTTC.

The rearrangement links TRBV12-3 or TRBV12-4 to TRBJ2-7; 7 positions match TRBD2. Trimming removed 3 bases from V and 1 base from J; junction bases left unmatched: 6. This CDR3 spans 15 amino acids. This CDR3 reads CASSFKTSSSYEQYF. The CDR3 DNA reads TGTGCCAGCAGTTTTAAGACTAGCAGTTCCTACGAGCAGTACTTC.